This is a list of T cell receptor beta chains from one sample in a study of blood T cell repertoires in COVID-19. This table comes from immunoSEQ multiplex PCR, and its TCRdb copy is limited to in-frame clones, with some not included. The table has approximately 190,000 clones, approximately 83% seen once. The material sequenced was PBMCs or T cells enriched from blood (not recorded which). All receptors come from a man aged 40-49 years who had recovered from COVID-19. CDR3s include the opening cysteine and the closing phenylalanine or tryptophan. The order of the fields is V gene, CDR3 protein.

V: TRBV5-8; CDR3: CASSLRQGRKSPLHF
V: TRBV6-5; CDR3: CASRLTGDSYEQYF
V: TRBV5-1; CDR3: CASRPGGGALVETEAFF
V: TRBV7-8; CDR3: CASSARSWGSNNEQFF
V: TRBV5-1; CDR3: CASSFDRDYEQYF
V: TRBV4-1; CDR3: CASSQEETGGWGYTF
V: TRBV6-1; CDR3: CASSEWRGTGTQETQYF
V: TRBV7-9; CDR3: CASSLSSGTSNTGELFF
V: TRBV6-1; CDR3: CASSDRSPIYGYTF
V: TRBV19; CDR3: CASSGTFYNEQFF
V: TRBV7-2; CDR3: CASSRAGAAFF
V: TRBV6-5; CDR3: CASSYHTGELFF
V: TRBV4-1; CDR3: CASSLGSTEAFF
V: TRBV7-9; CDR3: CASSSMTGIGELFF
V: TRBV19; CDR3: CASSILAGGRTGETQYF
V: TRBV10-3; CDR3: CAIGQGYTEAFF
V: TRBV19; CDR3: CASSHSPGGLRSGNTIYF
V: TRBV4-3; CDR3: CASSQDLYTSGYSGANVLTF
V: TRBV5-1; CDR3: CASATGDSNQPQHF
V: TRBV3-1/TRBV3-2; CDR3: CASSQSTSGDAGELFF
V: TRBV7-2; CDR3: CASSPSGSSYEQYF
V: TRBV5-4; CDR3: CASSSRTGSGNTIYF
V: TRBV5-4; CDR3: CASREGSYNSPLHF
V: TRBV9; CDR3: CASSLRGDRAGNTIYF
V: TRBV18; CDR3: CASSPGYLDTQYF
V: TRBV7-9; CDR3: CASSPGQGNTEAFF
V: TRBV6-5; CDR3: CASSPRGTGADTQYF
V: TRBV4-3; CDR3: CASSQASGGSGETQYF
V: TRBV5-6; CDR3: CASSLGTVYNEQFF
V: TRBV14; CDR3: CASSQYQGQQYF
V: TRBV28; CDR3: CASREHYGYTF
V: TRBV28; CDR3: CASGGDTQYF
V: TRBV5-4; CDR3: CASSLATGGKWSTEAFF
V: TRBV2; CDR3: CASREQGQANVLTF
V: TRBV9; CDR3: CASSYRTSGVSTDTQYF
V: TRBV6-6; CDR3: CASRAQGTEAFF
V: TRBV2; CDR3: CASSERDREYEQFF
V: TRBV5-5; CDR3: CASSLGGTGATDTQYF
V: TRBV18; CDR3: CASSRSQLQETQYF
V: TRBV5-6; CDR3: CASSRAGARLTDTQYF
V: TRBV30; CDR3: CAWSVGTGGYQPQHF
V: TRBV4-2; CDR3: CASSQDGGASYEQYF